This record covers a single T cell receptor (beta chain). V shed 4 bases and J shed 2 bases, with 11 bases lying between them. The CDR3 loop spans 14 amino acids. Looked up from germline, CDR1 is SNHLY and CDR2 is FYNNEI. The data originate from a study of blood T cell repertoires in COVID-19. Study information: Acute and convalescent COVID-19 specimens originated in the United States, Italy and Spain. PBMCs, B-cell-depleted T cells, or T cells were the source of the cDNA or gDNA that made up the material.

In the original analysis: Cell counts per sample came from amplifying reference gene primers. Data came from immunoSEQ multiplex PCR; TCRdb stores just in-frame clones and leaves some out. V and J calls plus clone size are reproduced from that table; the DNA served to infer D and trimming. The data show 150,000 to 160,000 clones, with just under 85% seen just once and about 29% held by the top ten. Sample: peripheral blood. This receptor was identified in a woman between 55 and 75 years old with acute or convalescent COVID-19. The V call is TRBV2, the J call TRBJ1-2; D might be TRBD1 (5 bases). CDR3 DNA: TGTGCCAGCAGTGTGCAGGGAACCAACTATGGCTACACCTTC. Protein product: CASSVQGTNYGYTF.